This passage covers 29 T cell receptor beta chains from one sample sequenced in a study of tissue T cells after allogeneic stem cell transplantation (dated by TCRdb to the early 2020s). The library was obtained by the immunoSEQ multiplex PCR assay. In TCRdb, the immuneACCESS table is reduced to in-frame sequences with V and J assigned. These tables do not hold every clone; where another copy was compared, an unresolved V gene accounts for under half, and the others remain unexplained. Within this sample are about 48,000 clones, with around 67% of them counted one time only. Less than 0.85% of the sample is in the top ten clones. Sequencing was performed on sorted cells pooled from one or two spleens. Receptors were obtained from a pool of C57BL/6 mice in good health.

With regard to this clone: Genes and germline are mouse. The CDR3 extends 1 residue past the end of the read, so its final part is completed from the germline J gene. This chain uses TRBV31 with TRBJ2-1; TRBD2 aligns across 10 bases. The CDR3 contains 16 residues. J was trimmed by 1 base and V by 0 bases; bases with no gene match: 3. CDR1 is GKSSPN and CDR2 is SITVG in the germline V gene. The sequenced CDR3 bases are TGTGCCTGGAGTCTTAGGGGACTGGGGAACTATGCTGAGCAGTTC. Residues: CAWSLRGLGNYAEQF. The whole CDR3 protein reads CAWSLRGLGNYAEQFF. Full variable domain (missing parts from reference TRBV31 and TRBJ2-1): AQTIHQWPVAEIKAVGSPLSLGCTIKGKSSPNLYWYWQATGGTLQQLFYSITVGQVESVVQLNLSASRPKDDQFILSTEKLLLSHSGFYLCAWSLRGLGNYAEQFFGPGTRLTVL.

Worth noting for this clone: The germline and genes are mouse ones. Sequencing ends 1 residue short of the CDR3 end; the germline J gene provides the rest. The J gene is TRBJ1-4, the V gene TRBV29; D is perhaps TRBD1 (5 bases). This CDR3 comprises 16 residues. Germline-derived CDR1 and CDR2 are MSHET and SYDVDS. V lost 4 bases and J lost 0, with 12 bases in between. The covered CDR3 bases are TGTGCTAGCAGTTACGCGGGGCGCCTTTCCAACGAAAGATTATTT. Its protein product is CASSYAGRLSNERLF. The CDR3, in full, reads CASSYAGRLSNERLFF.

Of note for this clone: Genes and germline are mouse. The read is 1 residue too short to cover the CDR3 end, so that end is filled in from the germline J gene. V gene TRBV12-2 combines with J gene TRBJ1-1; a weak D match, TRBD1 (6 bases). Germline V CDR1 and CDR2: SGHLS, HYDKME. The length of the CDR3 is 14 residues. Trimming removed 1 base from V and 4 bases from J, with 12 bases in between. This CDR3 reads CASSLPGVGTEVFF. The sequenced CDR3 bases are TGTGCCAGCTCTCTACCAGGGGTTGGCACAGAAGTCTTC.

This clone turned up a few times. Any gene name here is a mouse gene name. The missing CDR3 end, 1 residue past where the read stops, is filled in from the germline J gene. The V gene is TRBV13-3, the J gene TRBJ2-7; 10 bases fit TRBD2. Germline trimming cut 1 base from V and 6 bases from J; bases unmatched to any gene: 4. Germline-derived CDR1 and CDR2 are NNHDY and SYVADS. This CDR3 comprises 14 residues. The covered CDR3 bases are TGTGCCAGCAGTGATTCTGGGGGGGCGCTTGAACAGTAC. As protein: CASSDSGGALEQY. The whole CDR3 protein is CASSDSGGALEQYF.

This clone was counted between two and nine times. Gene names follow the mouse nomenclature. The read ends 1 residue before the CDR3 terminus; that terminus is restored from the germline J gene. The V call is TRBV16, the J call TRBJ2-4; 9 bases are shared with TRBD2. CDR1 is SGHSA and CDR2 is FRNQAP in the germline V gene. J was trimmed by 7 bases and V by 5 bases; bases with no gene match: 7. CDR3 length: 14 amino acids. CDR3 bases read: TGTGCAAGCAGCCCCCACTGGGGGGACGACACCTTGTAC. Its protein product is CASSPHWGDDTLY. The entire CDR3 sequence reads CASSPHWGDDTLYF. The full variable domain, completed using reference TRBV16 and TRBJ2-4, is NAGVIQTPRHKVTGKGQEATLWCEPISGHSAVFWYRQTIVQGLEFLTYFRNQAPIDDSGMPKERFSAQMPNQSHSTLKIQSTQPQDSAVYLCASSPHWGDDTLYFGAGTRLSVL.

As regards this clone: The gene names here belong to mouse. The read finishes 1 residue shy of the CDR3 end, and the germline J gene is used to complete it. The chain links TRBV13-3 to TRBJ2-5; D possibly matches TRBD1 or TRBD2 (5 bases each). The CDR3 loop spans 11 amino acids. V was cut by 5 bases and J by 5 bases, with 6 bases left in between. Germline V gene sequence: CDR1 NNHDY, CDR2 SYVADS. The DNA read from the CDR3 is TGTGCCAGCAGGGGGCGAGACACCCAGTAC. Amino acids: CASRGRDTQY. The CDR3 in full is CASRGRDTQYF. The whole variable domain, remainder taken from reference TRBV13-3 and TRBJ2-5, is EAAVTQSPRSKVAVTGGKVTLSCHQTNNHDYMYWYRQDTGHGLRLIHYSYVADSTEKGDIPDGYKASRPSQENFSLILELASLSQTAVYFCASRGRDTQYFGPGTRLLVL.

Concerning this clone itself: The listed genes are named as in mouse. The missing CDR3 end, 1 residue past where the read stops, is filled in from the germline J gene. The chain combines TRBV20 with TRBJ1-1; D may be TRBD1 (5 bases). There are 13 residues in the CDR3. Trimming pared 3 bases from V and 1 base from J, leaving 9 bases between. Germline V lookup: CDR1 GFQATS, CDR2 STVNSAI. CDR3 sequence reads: CGARIQGNTEVFF. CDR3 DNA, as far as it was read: TGTGGTGCTAGAATCCAGGGGAACACAGAAGTCTTC.

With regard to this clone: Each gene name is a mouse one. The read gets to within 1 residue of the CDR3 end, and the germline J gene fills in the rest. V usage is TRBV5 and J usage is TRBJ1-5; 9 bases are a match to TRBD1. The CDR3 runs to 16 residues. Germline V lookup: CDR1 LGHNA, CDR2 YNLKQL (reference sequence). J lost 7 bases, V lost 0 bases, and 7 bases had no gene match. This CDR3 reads CASSQDPDRGRQAPLF. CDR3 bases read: TGTGCCAGCAGCCAAGATCCCGACAGGGGGAGGCAGGCTCCGCTT.

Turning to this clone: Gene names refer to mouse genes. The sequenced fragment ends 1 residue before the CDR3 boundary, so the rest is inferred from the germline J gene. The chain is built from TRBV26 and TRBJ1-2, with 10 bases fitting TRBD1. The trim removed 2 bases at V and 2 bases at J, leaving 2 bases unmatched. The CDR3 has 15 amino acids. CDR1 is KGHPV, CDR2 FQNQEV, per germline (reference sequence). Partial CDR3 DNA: TGTGCCAGCAGTCTGATGGGACAGGGGAACTCCGACTACACC. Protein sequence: CASSLMGQGNSDYT. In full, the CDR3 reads CASSLMGQGNSDYTF.

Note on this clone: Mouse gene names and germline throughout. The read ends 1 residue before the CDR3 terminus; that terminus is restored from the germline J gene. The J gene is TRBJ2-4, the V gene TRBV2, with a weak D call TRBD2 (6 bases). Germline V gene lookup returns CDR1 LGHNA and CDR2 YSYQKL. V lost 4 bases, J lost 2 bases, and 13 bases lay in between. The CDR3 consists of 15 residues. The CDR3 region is CASSREPGVQNTLYF. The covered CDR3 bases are TGTGCCAGCAGCCGGGAACCTGGGGTTCAAAACACCTTGTAC.

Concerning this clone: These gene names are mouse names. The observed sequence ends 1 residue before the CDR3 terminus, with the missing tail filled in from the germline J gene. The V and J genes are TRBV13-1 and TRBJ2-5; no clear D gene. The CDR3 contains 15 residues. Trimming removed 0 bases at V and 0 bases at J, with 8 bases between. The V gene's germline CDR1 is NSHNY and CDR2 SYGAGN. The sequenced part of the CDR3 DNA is TGTGCCAGCAGTGATGCTCGGGTTAACCAAGACACCCAGTAC. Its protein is CASSDARVNQDTQY. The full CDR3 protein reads CASSDARVNQDTQYF.

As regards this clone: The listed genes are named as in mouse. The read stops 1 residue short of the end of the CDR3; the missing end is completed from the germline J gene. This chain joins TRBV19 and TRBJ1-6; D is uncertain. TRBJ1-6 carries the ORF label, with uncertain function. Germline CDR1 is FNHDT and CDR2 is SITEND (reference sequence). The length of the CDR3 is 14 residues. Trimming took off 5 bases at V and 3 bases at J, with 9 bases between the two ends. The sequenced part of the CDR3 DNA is TGTGCCAGCAGAGGCAAAAACTATAATTCGCCCCTCTAC. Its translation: CASRGKNYNSPLY. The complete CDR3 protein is CASRGKNYNSPLYF.

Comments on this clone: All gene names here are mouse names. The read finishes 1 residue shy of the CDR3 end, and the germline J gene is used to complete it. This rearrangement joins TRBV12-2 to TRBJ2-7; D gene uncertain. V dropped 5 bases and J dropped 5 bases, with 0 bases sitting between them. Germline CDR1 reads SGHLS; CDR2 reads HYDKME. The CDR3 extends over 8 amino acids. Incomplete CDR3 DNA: TGTGCCAGCTATGAACAGTAC. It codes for CASYEQY. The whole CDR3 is CASYEQYF. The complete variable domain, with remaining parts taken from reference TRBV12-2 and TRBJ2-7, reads NSGVVQSPRYIIKGKGERSILKCIPISGHLSVAWYQQTQGQELKFFIQHYDKMERDKGNLPSRFSVQQFDDYHSEMNMSALELEDSAVYFCASYEQYFGPGTRLTVL.

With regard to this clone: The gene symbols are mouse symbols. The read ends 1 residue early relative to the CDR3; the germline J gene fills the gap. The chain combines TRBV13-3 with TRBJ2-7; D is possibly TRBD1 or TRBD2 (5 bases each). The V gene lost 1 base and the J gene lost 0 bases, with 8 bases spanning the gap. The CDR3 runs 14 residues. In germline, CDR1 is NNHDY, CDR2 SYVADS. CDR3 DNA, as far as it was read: TGTGCCAGCAGTGATCGGGGCAGCTCCTATGAACAGTAC. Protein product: CASSDRGSSYEQY. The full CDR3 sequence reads CASSDRGSSYEQYF.

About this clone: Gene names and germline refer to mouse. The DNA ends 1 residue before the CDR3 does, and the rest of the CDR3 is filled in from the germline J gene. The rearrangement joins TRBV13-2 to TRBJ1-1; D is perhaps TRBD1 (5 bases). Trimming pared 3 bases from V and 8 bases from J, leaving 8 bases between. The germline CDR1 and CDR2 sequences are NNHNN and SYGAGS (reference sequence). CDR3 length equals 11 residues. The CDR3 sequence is CASGVGGEVFF. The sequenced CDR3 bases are TGTGCCAGCGGTGTCGGGGGTGAAGTCTTC.

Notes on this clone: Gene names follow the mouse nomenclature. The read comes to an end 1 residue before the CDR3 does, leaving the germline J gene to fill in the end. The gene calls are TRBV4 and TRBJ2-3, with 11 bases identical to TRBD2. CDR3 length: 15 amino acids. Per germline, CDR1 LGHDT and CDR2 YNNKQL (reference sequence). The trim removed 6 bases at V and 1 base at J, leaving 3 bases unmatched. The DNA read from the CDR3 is TGTGCCAGCAGACTGGGGGGGCGAGGTGCAGAAACGCTGTAT. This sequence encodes CASRLGGRGAETLY. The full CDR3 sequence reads CASRLGGRGAETLYF.

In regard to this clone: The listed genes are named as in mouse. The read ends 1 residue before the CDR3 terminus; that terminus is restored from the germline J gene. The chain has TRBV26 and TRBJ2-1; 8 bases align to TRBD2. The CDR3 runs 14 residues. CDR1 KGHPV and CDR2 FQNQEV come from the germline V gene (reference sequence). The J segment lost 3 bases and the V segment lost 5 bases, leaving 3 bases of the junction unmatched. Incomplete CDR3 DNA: TGTGCCAGCAGTTGGGGGGGGGTCTATGCTGAGCAGTTC. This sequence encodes CASSWGGVYAEQF. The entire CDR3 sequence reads CASSWGGVYAEQFF.

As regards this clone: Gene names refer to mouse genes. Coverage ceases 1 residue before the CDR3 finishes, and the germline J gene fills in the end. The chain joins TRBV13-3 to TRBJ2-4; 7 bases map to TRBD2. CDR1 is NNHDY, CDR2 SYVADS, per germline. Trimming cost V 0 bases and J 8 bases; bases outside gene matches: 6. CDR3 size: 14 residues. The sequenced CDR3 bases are TGTGCCAGCAGTGATGCTGGGGGAGAAGTCACCTTGTAC. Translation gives CASSDAGGEVTLY. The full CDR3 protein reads CASSDAGGEVTLYF.

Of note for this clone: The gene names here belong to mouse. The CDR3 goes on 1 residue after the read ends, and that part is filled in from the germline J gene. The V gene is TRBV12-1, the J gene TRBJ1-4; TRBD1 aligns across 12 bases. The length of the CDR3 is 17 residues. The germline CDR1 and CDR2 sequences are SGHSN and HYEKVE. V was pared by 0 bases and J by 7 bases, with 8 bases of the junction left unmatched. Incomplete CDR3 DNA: TGTGCCAGCTCTCTCGCCCCGGGACAGGGGGCTTTCGAAAGATTATTT. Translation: CASSLAPGQGAFERLF. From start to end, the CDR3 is CASSLAPGQGAFERLFF.

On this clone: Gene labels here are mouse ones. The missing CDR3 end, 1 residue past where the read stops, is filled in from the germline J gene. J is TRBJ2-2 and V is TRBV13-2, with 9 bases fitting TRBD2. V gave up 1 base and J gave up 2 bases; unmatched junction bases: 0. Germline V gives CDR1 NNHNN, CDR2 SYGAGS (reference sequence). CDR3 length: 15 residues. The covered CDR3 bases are TGTGCCAGCGGTGATCTGGGGGGGAACACCGGGCAGCTCTAC. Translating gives CASGDLGGNTGQLY. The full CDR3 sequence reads CASGDLGGNTGQLYF.

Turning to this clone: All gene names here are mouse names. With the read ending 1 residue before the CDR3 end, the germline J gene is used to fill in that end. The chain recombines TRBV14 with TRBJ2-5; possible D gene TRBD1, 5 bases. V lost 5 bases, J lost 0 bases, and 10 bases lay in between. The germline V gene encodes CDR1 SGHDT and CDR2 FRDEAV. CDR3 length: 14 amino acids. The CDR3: CASSPDTNQDTQYF. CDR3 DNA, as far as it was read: TGTGCCAGCAGCCCGGACACTAACCAAGACACCCAGTAC.

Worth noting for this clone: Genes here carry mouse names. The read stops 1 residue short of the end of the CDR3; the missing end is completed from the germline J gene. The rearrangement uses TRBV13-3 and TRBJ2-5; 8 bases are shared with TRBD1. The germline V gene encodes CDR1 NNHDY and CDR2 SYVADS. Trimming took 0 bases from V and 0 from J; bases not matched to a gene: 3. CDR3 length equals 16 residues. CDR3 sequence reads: CASSDGQGRNQDTQYF. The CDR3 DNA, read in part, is TGTGCCAGCAGTGATGGACAGGGGCGTAACCAAGACACCCAGTAC.

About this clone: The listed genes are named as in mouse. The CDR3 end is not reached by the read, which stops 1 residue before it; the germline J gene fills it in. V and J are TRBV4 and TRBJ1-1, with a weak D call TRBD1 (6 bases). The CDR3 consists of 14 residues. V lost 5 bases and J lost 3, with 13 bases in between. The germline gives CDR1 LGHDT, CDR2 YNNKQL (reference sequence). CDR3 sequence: CASSARDKYTEVFF. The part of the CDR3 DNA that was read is TGTGCCAGCAGCGCCCGGGACAAATACACAGAAGTCTTC.

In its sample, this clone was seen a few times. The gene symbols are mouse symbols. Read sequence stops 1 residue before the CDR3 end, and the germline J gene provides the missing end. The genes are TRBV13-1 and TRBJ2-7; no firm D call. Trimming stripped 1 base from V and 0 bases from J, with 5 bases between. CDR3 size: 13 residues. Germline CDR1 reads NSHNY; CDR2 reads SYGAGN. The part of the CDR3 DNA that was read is TGTGCCAGCAGTGATCCAGGCTCCTATGAACAGTAC. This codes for CASSDPGSYEQY. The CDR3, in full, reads CASSDPGSYEQYF.

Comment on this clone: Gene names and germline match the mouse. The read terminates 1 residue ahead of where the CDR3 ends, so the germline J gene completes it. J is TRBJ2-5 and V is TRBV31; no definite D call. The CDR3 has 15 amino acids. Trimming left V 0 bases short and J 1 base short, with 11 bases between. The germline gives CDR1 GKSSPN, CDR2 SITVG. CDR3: CAWSLSFGYQDTQYF. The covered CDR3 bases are TGTGCCTGGAGTCTATCGTTTGGATACCAAGACACCCAGTAC.

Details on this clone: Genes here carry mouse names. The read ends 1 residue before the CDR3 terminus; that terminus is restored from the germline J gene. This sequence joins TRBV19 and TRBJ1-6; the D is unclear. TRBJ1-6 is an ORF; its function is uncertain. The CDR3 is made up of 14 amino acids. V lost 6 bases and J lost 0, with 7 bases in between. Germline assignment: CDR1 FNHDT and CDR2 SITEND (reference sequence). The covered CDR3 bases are TGTGCCAGCACTGGGGATTCCTATAATTCGCCCCTCTAC. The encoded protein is CASTGDSYNSPLY. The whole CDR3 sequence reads CASTGDSYNSPLYF.

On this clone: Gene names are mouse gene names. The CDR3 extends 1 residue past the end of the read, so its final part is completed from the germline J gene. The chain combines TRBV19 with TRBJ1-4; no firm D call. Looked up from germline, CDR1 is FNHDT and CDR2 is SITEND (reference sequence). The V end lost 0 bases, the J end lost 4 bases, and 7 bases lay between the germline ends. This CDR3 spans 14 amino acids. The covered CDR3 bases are TGTGCCAGCAGTATAGCTAACAACAACGAAAGATTATTT. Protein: CASSIANNNERLF. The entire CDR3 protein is CASSIANNNERLFF.

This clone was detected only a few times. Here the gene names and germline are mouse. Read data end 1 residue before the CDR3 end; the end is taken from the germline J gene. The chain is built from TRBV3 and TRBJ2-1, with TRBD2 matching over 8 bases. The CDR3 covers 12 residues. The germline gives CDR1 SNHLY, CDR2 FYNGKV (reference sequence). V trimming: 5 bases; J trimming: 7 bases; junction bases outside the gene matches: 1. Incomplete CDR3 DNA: TGTGCCAGCAGCCGGGGGGGCGCTGAGCAGTTC. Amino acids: CASSRGGAEQF. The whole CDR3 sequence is CASSRGGAEQFF. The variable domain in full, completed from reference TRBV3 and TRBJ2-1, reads GPKVLQIPSHQIIDMGQMVTLNCDPVSNHLYFYWYKQILGQQMEFLVNFYNGKVMEKSKLFKDQFSVERPDGSYFTLKIQPTALEDSAVYFCASSRGGAEQFFGPGTRLTVL.

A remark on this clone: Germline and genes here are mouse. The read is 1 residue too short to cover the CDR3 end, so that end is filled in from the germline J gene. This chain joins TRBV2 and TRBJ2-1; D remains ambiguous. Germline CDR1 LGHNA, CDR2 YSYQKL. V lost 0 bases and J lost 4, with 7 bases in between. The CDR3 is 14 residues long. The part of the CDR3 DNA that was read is TGTGCCAGCAGCCAAGACGGCAGATATGCTGAGCAGTTC. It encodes CASSQDGRYAEQF. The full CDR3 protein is CASSQDGRYAEQFF.